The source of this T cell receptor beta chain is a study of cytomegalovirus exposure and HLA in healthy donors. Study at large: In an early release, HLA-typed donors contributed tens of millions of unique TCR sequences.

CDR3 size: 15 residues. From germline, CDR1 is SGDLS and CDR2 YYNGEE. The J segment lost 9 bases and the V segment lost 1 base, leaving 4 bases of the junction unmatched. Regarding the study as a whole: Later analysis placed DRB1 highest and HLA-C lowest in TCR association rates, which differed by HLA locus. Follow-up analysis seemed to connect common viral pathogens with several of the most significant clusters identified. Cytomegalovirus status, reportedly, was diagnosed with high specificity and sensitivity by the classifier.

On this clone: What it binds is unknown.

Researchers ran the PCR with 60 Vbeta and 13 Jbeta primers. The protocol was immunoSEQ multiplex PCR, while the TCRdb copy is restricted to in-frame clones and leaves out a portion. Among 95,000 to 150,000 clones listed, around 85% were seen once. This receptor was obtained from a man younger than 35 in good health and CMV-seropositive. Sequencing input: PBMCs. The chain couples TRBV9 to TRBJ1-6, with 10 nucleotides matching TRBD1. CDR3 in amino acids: CASSVRTGGSSPLHF. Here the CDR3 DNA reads TGTGCCAGCAGCGTAAGGACAGGGGGGTCTTCACCCCTCCACTTT.